The clone carrying this T cell receptor (beta chain) was found once. Its antigen is as yet unknown. The germline CDR1 and CDR2 sequences are GTSNPN and SVGIG (reference sequence). The CDR3 length is 15 residues. The data were produced by immunoSEQ multiplex PCR, yet TCRdb's version contains in-frame clones alone and is incomplete. The sample includes approximately 73,000 clones, around 84% of them seen just once. This entry belongs to a study of T cell responses to AZD1222 COVID-19 vaccine. Background on the study: Researchers grouped second doses given at about 4 or about 12 weeks into one pool.

Study results and limitations: The donor group comprised mostly white British people and more females; the analysis possibly underestimated clonal diversity. Repertoires were obtained only post-peak T cell response. Nearly half of spike-specific TCRs reportedly target unmutated variant regions.

The chain joins TRBV30 to TRBJ1-5, with D tentatively TRBD1 (6 bases). This TCR was sampled from an adult in good health. The sample here was peripheral blood, taken on day 0 of AZD1222 vaccination. The CDR3 sequence is CASTSKGEGNQPQHF. The CDR3 DNA sequence: TGTGCGTCTACTTCTAAGGGGGAAGGCAATCAGCCCCAGCATTTT. The full variable domain, completed using reference TRBV30 and TRBJ1-5, is SQTIHQWPATLVQPVGSPLSLECTVEGTSNPNLYWYRQAAGRGLQLLFYSVGIGQISSEVPQNLSASRPQDRQFILSSKKLLLSDSGFYLCASTSKGEGNQPQHFGDGTRLSIL.